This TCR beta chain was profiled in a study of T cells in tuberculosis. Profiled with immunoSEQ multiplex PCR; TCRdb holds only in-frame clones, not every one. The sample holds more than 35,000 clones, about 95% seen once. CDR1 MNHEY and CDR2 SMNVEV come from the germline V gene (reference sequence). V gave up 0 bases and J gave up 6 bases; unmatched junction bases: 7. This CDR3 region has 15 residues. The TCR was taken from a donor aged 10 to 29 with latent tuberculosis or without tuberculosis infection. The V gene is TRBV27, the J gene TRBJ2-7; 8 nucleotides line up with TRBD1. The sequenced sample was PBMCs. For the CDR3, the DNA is TGTGCCAGCAGTTTATCAGGACAGGGCTGGACCGAGCAGTACTTC. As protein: CASSLSGQGWTEQYF.